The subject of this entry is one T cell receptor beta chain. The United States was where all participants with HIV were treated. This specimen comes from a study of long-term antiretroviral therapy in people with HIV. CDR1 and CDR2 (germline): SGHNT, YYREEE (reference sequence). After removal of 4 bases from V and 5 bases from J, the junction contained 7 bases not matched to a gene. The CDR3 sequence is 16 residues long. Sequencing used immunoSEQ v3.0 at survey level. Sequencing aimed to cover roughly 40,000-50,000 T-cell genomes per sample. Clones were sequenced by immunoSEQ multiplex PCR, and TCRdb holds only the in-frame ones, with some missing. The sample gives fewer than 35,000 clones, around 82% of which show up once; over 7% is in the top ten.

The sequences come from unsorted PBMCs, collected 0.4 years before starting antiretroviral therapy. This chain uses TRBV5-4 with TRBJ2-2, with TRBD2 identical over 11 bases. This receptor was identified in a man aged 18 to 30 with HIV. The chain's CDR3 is CASSRTRTSGTGELFF. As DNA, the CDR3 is TGTGCCAGCAGCCGTACCCGGACTAGCGGGACCGGGGAGCTGTTTTTT.